The present T cell receptor (beta chain) was sequenced within a study of shared clonotypes between healthy human individuals. Study-wide points: Blood was the only sampled material, and tissue repertoires likely differ. In four donors, around 5.5% of naive CD4 clonotypes appeared in common.

TCRdb's copy holds only in-frame clones and misses some; the assay was immunoSEQ multiplex PCR. The table has about 700,000 clones, roughly nine tenths seen once; the top ten hold approximately 22%. Details on this clone: What it binds is not known.

Positively selected for CCR7, the CD45RO-negative cells used as naive CD8 cells excluded terminally differentiated effector memory CD45RA+ cells. Caucasian adults residing in Nashville, Tennessee made up all the donors. Germline trimming cut 0 bases from V and 3 bases from J; bases unmatched to any gene: 1. This CDR3 region has 16 residues. The germline V gene encodes CDR1 SGHVS and CDR2 FQNEAQ. The receptor comes from a man aged 25 to 40 in good health. Input material: naive CD8+ T cells sorted from blood. V is TRBV7-8 and J is TRBJ2-6; TRBD1 aligns across 8 bases. The CDR3, as DNA: TGTGCCAGCAGCTTAGCGACAGGGGTTGGGGCCAACGTCCTGACTTTC. It is translated as CASSLATGVGANVLTF. The variable domain in full, completed from reference TRBV7-8 and TRBJ2-6, reads GAGVSQSPRYKVAKRGQDVALRCDPISGHVSLFWYQQALGQGPEFLTYFQNEAQLDKSGLPSDRFFAERPEGSVSTLKIQRTQQEDSAVYLCASSLATGVGANVLTFGAGSRLTVL.